A selection of T cell receptor beta chains follows, all from one sample in a study of T cells in Graves' hyperthyroidism and ophthalmopathy. MiXCR was run by TCRdb on the multiplex PCR reads, yielding one entry per CDR3 protein. The data hold about 49,000 distinct CDR3 sequences, with 54% observed a single time. Sequenced material: peripheral blood or thyroid tissue (not recorded which). These receptor sequences come from a man aged 18-30 years with Graves' hyperthyroidism. Both conserved end residues are part of each CDR3. A D gene is named only where the DNA matches it firmly. A clone size is listed for some rows: how often the clone was seen (once, few, many), or a class if it is expanded.

>TRBJ2-7|TRBV5-1|many|TRBD1
TGCGCCAGCAGCGGGACAGGACAATACGAGCAGTACTTC
CASSGTGQYEQYF
>TRBJ2-5|TRBV7-2|few|TRBD1
TGTGCCAGCAGCCCCGGGACAGTTAGCGAGACCCAGTACTTC
CASSPGTVSETQYF
>TRBJ1-1|TRBV20-1|few|-
TGCAGTGCCATCTGGGGGCAGGGTACTGAAGCTTTCTTT
CSAIWGQGTEAFF
>TRBJ1-6|TRBV7-9|few|-
TGTGCCAGCAGCCCACAAATGGAAACGGGGAATTCACCCCTCCACTTT
CASSPQMETGNSPLHF
>TRBJ2-2|TRBV15|-|-
TGTGCCACCAGCACTGTCAGGAACACCGGGGAGCTGTTTTTT
CATSTVRNTGELFF
>TRBJ1-5|TRBV10-3|-|-
TGTGCCATCAGACAGAGAGATCAGCCCCAGCATTTT
CAIRQRDQPQHF
>TRBJ2-5|TRBV12-3/TRBV12-4|many|-
TGTGCCAGCACCCCGGCTGGCGGAGAGACCCAGTACTTC
CASTPAGGETQYF
>TRBJ2-7|TRBV6-2/TRBV6-3|many|-
TGTGCCAGCAGTTACCGCGGGCCAGCCTACGAGCAGTACTTC
CASSYRGPAYEQYF
>TRBJ2-7|TRBV29-1|-|TRBD2
TGCAGCGCCGGAGGGGGACTAGGTTTGGCGCAGTACTTC
CSAGGGLGLAQYF
>TRBJ2-5|TRBV15|medium-sized|-
TGTGCCACCAGCAGTCGGGACTGGGAGACCCAGTACTTC
CATSSRDWETQYF
>TRBJ2-7|TRBV27|many|TRBD2
TGTGCCAGCAGTTTCGCGGTAGCGGGAACCTACGAGCAGTACTTC
CASSFAVAGTYEQYF
>TRBJ1-1|TRBV20-1|few|-
TGCAGTGCTCCAAAACAGGGTTTGGGCACTGAAGCTTTCTTT
CSAPKQGLGTEAFF
>TRBJ2-3|TRBV6-5|few|TRBD2
TGTGCCAGCAGTGAGACTAGCGGGGGGGCAGATACGCAGTATTTT
CASSETSGGADTQYF
>TRBJ1-6|TRBV7-2|-|-
TGTGCCAGCAGCTTAACGGTCCCAGCTAATTCACCCCTCCACTTT
CASSLTVPANSPLHF
>TRBJ1-1|TRBV5-1|many|-
TGCGCCAGCAGCTTGGAATGGGGGATTGGCACTGAAGCTTTCTTT
CASSLEWGIGTEAFF
>TRBJ2-5|TRBV20-1|-|TRBD2
TGCAGTGCTAGAGATTGGACTAGCGGGAGGGAGACCCAGTACTTC
CSARDWTSGRETQYF
>TRBJ2-5|TRBV7-9|many|TRBD2
TGTGCCAGCAGCCCTACCAGCGGGGGTGGAGAGACCCAGTACTTC
CASSPTSGGGETQYF
>TRBJ2-7|TRBV30|few|TRBD1
TGTGCCTGGGGACAGGGGGGGCCCTACGAGCAGTACTTC
CAWGQGGPYEQYF
>TRBJ2-2|TRBV29-1|-|-
-
CSVWTGFGAGELFF
>TRBJ1-6|TRBV29-1|-|-
TGCAGCGTTTTGGAGGGTAATTCACCCCTCCACTTT
CSVLEGNSPLHF
>TRBJ2-5|TRBV20-1|-|-
TGCAGTGCTATGGGAGTTCTCCGGGAGACCCAGTACTTC
CSAMGVLRETQYF
>TRBJ2-5|TRBV7-6|-|TRBD1
TGTGCCAGCAGCCGGGACAGGGTCGAGACCCAGTACTTC
CASSRDRVETQYF
>TRBJ1-2|TRBV29-1|many|-
TGCAGCGTTGTAAGAGGGTTCGGGTATGGCTACACCTTC
CSVVRGFGYGYTF
>TRBJ1-6|TRBV28|many|-
TGTGCCAGCAGTTTATACGATTCACCCCTCCACTTT
CASSLYDSPLHF
>TRBJ2-5|TRBV7-6|-|TRBD1
TGTGCCAGCAGCCCGGCCGGGACAGGGGGCGCAAAGGGCCAAGAGACCCAGTACTTC
CASSPAGTGGAKGQETQYF
>TRBJ1-2|TRBV7-1|-|-
TGTGCCAGCAGATCATTTTCTGGCTACACCTTC
CASRSFSGYTF
>TRBJ2-5|TRBV28|-|TRBD2
TGTGCCAGCTCCGCCACTCTAGCGGGAGAGTATACCCAGTACTTC
CASSATLAGEYTQYF
>TRBJ2-2|TRBV29-1|-|-
TGCAGCGTGCAGGAGGCCGGGGAGCTGTTTTTT
CSVQEAGELFF
>TRBJ2-5|TRBV2|-|-
TGTGCCAGCAGACGGACAGTACAAGAGACCCAGTACTTC
CASRRTVQETQYF
>TRBJ2-7|TRBV7-2|many|TRBD1
TGTGCCAGCAGCTCACAAACAGGGGATCAGTACTTC
CASSSQTGDQYF
>TRBJ2-5|TRBV7-2|many|-
TGTGCCAGCAGCCCTCGGACTATCAACCAAGAGACCCAGTACTTC
CASSPRTINQETQYF
>TRBJ2-7|TRBV29-1|medium-sized|TRBD2
TGCAGCGTTGCGGTGGGACTAGCGAGCTACGAGCAGTACTTC
CSVAVGLASYEQYF
>TRBJ1-6|TRBV7-9|-|TRBD1
TGTGCCAGCAGTCCCTACCGACAGGGATGGGCTAATTCACCCCTCCACTTT
CASSPYRQGWANSPLHF
>TRBJ2-7|TRBV15|-|-
TGTGCCACCAGCAGAGATCCAGCAGTGGAATACGAGCAGTACTTC
CATSRDPAVEYEQYF
>TRBJ2-7|TRBV7-8|many|-
TGTGCCAGCAGCCTCAGGTCGGCGGGCGGGCCCTACGAGCAGTACTTC
CASSLRSAGGPYEQYF
>TRBJ2-3|TRBV9|many|-
TGTGCCAGCAGCGTCCCCTCACAGATACGCAAGTATTTT
CASSVPSQIRKYF
>TRBJ2-7|TRBV27|few|TRBD2
TGTGCCAGTCAGCGAGGCCAACGCGGGACTAGCGGGAGGAACTACGAGCAGTACTTC
CASQRGQRGTSGRNYEQYF
>TRBJ1-2|TRBV20-1|-|-
TGCAGTGCTAGAGATGGGGGGAGGGATGGCTACACCTTC
CSARDGGRDGYTF
>TRBJ2-5|TRBV11-2|-|TRBD2
TGTGCCAGCAGCTTTACTAGCGGGAGGGCCGAAGAGACCCAGTACTTC
CASSFTSGRAEETQYF
>TRBJ2-2|TRBV12-3/TRBV12-4|many|TRBD2
TGTGCCAGCATTAACCGGGGGGGTTACACCGGGGAGCTGTTTTTT
CASINRGGYTGELFF
>TRBJ1-6|TRBV11-2|-|TRBD1
TGTGCCAGCAGCCCTATGCGGACAGGGGGCTCGAATTCACCCCTCCACTTT
CASSPMRTGGSNSPLHF
>TRBJ1-1|TRBV20-1|-|-
TGCAGTGCTAGAGATCTCGTGAACACTGAAGCTTTCTTT
CSARDLVNTEAFF
>TRBJ2-7|TRBV20-1|few|TRBD1
TGCAGTGCTTCCGGGACAGTCTACGAGCAGTACTTC
CSASGTVYEQYF
>TRBJ1-1|TRBV28|many|TRBD1
TGTGCCAGCAGTTTATCTGCAGGGGGCATAACTGAAGCTTTCTTT
CASSLSAGGITEAFF
>TRBJ1-1|TRBV5-1|many|-
TGCGCCAGCAGCTTCCCGGACGCGAACACTGAAGCTTTCTTT
CASSFPDANTEAFF
>TRBJ1-3|TRBV10-3|-|-
TGTGCCATCACGGGGGCCAGGGTCCCTCCAGGAAACACCATATATTTT
CAITGARVPPGNTIYF
>TRBJ2-3|TRBV6-5|many|TRBD2
TGTGCCAGCAGGGACCTACTCTTAGCGGGGGGGCCAGATACGCAGTATTTT
CASRDLLLAGGPDTQYF
>TRBJ2-3|TRBV5-6|few|TRBD2
TGTGCCAGCAGTTCACTCTTAGCGGGAGGGGCAGATACGCAGTATTTT
CASSSLLAGGADTQYF
>TRBJ2-7|TRBV28|many|TRBD2
TGTGCCAGCAGCTCAACTAGCGGGGGGGCCTGGGTGCAGTACTTC
CASSSTSGGAWVQYF
>TRBJ2-7|TRBV6-2/TRBV6-3|few|-
TGTGCCAGCAGTTACCGAAGAGACGGGTACTACGAGCAGTACTTC
CASSYRRDGYYEQYF
>TRBJ2-7|TRBV7-9|-|-
TGTGCCAGCAGCCTTGACTTGGTTACCTACGAGCAGTACTTC
CASSLDLVTYEQYF